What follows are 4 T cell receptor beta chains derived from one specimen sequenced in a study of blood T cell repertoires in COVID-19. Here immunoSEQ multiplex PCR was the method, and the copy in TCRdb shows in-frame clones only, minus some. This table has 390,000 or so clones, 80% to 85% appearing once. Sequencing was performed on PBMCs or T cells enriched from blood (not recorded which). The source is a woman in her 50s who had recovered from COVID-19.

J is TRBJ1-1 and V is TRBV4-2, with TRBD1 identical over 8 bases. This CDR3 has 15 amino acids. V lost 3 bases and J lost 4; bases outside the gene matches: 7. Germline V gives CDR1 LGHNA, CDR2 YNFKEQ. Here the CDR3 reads CASSQGRQGFTEAFF. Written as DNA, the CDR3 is TGTGCCAGCAGCCAGGGCCGACAGGGGTTCACTGAAGCTTTCTTT.

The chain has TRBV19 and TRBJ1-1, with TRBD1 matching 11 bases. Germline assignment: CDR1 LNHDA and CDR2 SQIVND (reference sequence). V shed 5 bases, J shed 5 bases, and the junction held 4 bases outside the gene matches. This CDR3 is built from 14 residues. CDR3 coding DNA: TGTGCCAGTAGTCGGACAGGGGGCTGGACTGAAGCTTTCTTT. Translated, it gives CASSRTGGWTEAFF.

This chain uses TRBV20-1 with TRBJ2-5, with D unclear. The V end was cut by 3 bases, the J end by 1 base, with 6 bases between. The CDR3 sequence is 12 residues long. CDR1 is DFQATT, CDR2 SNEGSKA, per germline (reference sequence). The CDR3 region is CSASFGQETQYF. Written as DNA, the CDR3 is TGCAGTGCTAGTTTCGGCCAAGAGACCCAGTACTTC.

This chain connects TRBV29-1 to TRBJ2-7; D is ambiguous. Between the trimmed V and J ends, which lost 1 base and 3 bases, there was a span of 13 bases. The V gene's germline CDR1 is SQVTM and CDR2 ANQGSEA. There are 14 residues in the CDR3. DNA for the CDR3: TGCAGCGTTGAAGTCGGGTGGCCAATCTACGAGCAGTACTTC. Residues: CSVEVGWPIYEQYF.